The 30 T cell receptor beta chains reported below all come from one sample, sequenced in a study of blood T cell repertoires in COVID-19. Measured with immunoSEQ multiplex PCR; TCRdb has only the in-frame clones, and not every one. The sample shows around 160,000 clones, almost 85% of them seen only once. Material: PBMCs or T cells enriched from blood (not recorded which). The source of these receptors is a man in his fifties or sixties who had recovered from COVID-19.

The rearrangement links TRBV3-1 (or the pseudogene TRBV3-2) to TRBJ2-7; weak D call: TRBD2 (5 bases). The CDR3 is 15 residues long. The V gene's germline CDR1 is LGHDT and CDR2 YNNKEL (reference sequence). V was trimmed by 1 base and J by 6 bases, leaving 16 bases between them. The CDR3 spells CASSQGIAGSVEQYF. The CDR3 nucleotides are TGTGCCAGCAGCCAAGGAATTGCGGGCTCTGTCGAGCAGTACTTC.

The rearrangement joins TRBV9 to TRBJ1-1, with D tentatively TRBD1 (5 bases). Germline V gives CDR1 SGDLS, CDR2 YYNGEE. V was trimmed by 2 bases and J by 7 bases, leaving 12 bases between them. The CDR3 contains 13 residues. The CDR3 protein is CASSVGNTGEAFF. In nucleotides, the CDR3 is TGTGCCAGCAGCGTGGGGAATACAGGTGAAGCTTTCTTT.

This chain uses TRBV2 with TRBJ1-5; tentative D call: TRBD1 (5 bases). V lost 5 bases, J lost 0 bases, and 14 bases lay in between. Per germline, CDR1 SNHLY and CDR2 FYNNEI. The CDR3 length is 16 residues. The CDR3 DNA sequence: TGTGCCAGCAGTTCCCCGGGGAGGGGTAGCAATCAGCCCCAGCATTTT. The encoded protein is CASSSPGRGSNQPQHF.

The rearrangement links TRBV6-1 to TRBJ1-1, with D unresolved. The CDR3 has 15 amino acids. V lost 2 bases and J lost 1, with 11 bases in between. Germline CDR1 is MNHNS and CDR2 is SASEGT. The CDR3 coding sequence is TGTGCCAGCAGTGAAATGGTGATCAGGAACACTGAAGCTTTCTTT. Translating gives CASSEMVIRNTEAFF.

This chain uses TRBV9 with TRBJ1-2; D is ambiguous. The CDR3 has 15 residues. Looked up from germline, CDR1 is SGDLS and CDR2 is YYNGEE. V gave up 0 bases and J gave up 0 bases, with 9 bases separating them. This chain's CDR3 is CASSVVALPNYGYTF. DNA of the CDR3: TGTGCCAGCAGCGTAGTGGCTCTGCCTAACTATGGCTACACCTTC.

The rearrangement uses TRBV12-3 or TRBV12-4 and TRBJ2-7; D is uncertain. CDR3 length: 13 residues. The V end lost 4 bases, the J end lost 3 bases, and 10 bases lay between the germline ends. CDR3 sequence (DNA): TGTGCCAGCAGTTCGTTCGCTAGCTACGAGCAGTACTTC. Protein: CASSSFASYEQYF.

The chain links TRBV5-1 to TRBJ2-1; the match to TRBD2 covers 8 bases. The germline CDR1 and CDR2 sequences are SGHRS and YFSETQ. V lost 0 bases to trimming and J lost 5 bases; unmatched junction nucleotides: 4. This CDR3 has 15 residues. CDR3 DNA: TGCGCCAGCAGCTTGGCCGGGGGGGATAACAATGAGCAGTTCTTC. Its protein product is CASSLAGGDNNEQFF.

The rearrangement joins TRBV6-1 to TRBJ1-1; D remains unclear. The CDR3 extends over 13 amino acids. Trimming took 1 base from V and 2 from J, leaving 5 bases between them. CDR1 is MNHNS and CDR2 is SASEGT in the germline V gene. CDR3 sequence (DNA): TGTGCCAGCAGTGAAGTCCTCAACACTGAAGCTTTCTTT. Translated, it gives CASSEVLNTEAFF.

This chain uses TRBV24-1 with TRBJ2-5; 8 positions match TRBD1. The CDR3 covers 16 residues. Germline V gives CDR1 KGHDR, CDR2 SFDVKD. Unmatched junction bases numbered 8, after V lost 1 base and J lost 5 bases. CDR3 DNA sequence: TGTGCCACCAGTGATTTTCAGGGGGCAGGTTCGGAGACCCAGTACTTC. It is translated as CATSDFQGAGSETQYF.

This chain joins TRBV29-1 and TRBJ2-3; 8 bases map to TRBD2. The germline CDR1 and CDR2 sequences are SQVTM and ANQGSEA. The CDR3 runs to 17 residues. The V and J ends lost 1 base and 4 bases, in that order; junction bases with no gene match: 13. The CDR3 nucleotides read TGCAGCGTTGAAGCCCTAGCGCCCGGGAGGGCGGCAGATACGCAGTATTTT. It specifies CSVEALAPGRAADTQYF.

This sequence joins TRBV3-1 (or the pseudogene TRBV3-2) and TRBJ2-1; D not certain. Trimming removed 8 bases from V and 1 base from J, with 3 bases in between. This CDR3 comprises 11 residues. Per germline, CDR1 LGHDT and CDR2 YNNKEL (reference sequence). This chain's CDR3 is CASRSYNEQFF. DNA of the CDR3: TGTGCCAGCCGGTCCTACAATGAGCAGTTCTTC.

This chain uses TRBV6-1 with TRBJ2-1; D is perhaps TRBD2 (6 bases). V dropped 2 bases and J dropped 2 bases, with 7 bases sitting between them. Germline V lookup: CDR1 MNHNS, CDR2 SASEGT. The CDR3 is made up of 14 amino acids. CDR3 nucleotide sequence: TGTGCCAGCAGTGAACGGGGGACCTACAATGAGCAGTTCTTC. Residues: CASSERGTYNEQFF.

The genes are TRBV7-9 and TRBJ2-7; the match to TRBD1 covers 9 bases. J was trimmed by 5 bases and V by 4 bases; bases with no gene match: 3. Germline lookup yields CDR1 SEHNR and CDR2 FQNEAQ (reference sequence). This CDR3 has 13 amino acids. The CDR3 sequence is CASSSRTGDEQYF. In DNA, the CDR3 is TGTGCCAGCAGCTCCCGGACAGGGGACGAGCAGTACTTC. Based on the CDR3 plus reference TRBV7-9 and TRBJ2-7, the full variable domain is DTGVSQNPRHKITKRGQNVTFRCDPISEHNRLYWYRQTLGQGPEFLTYFQNEAQLEKSRLLSDRFSAERPKGSFSTLEIQRTEQGDSAMYLCASSSRTGDEQYFGPGTRLTVT.

The chain recombines TRBV28 with TRBJ2-5, with D possibly matching TRBD1 (6 bases). The CDR3 is 13 residues long. From germline, CDR1 is MDHEN and CDR2 SYDVKM. The germline V and J ends were trimmed by 6 bases and 4 bases, with 12 bases remaining between them. The CDR3 here is CASRTGMGETQYF. CDR3 in DNA: TGTGCCAGCAGAACAGGGATGGGAGAGACCCAGTACTTC.

This chain connects TRBV30 to TRBJ2-2, with TRBD1 matching over 8 bases. This CDR3 has 16 residues. Trimming took 2 bases from V and 6 from J; bases not matched to a gene: 11. Germline V gene sequence: CDR1 GTSNPN, CDR2 SVGIG (reference sequence). The CDR3 nucleotides read TGTGCCTGGAGTCCAACCCGGACAGGGTGGGCCGGGGAGCTGTTTTTT. Translated: CAWSPTRTGWAGELFF.

V usage is TRBV7-2 and J usage is TRBJ1-4; D unresolved. Between the trimmed V and J ends, which lost 6 bases and 2 bases, there was a span of 10 bases. The CDR3 is 14 amino acids. From germline, CDR1 is SGHTA and CDR2 FQGNSA. The DNA for the CDR3 is TGTGCCAGCAGGTCCGCGGGTACTAATGAAAAACTGTTTTTT. It encodes CASRSAGTNEKLFF. The full variable domain, in which reference TRBV7-2 and TRBJ1-4 provide the parts outside the CDR3, is GAGVSQSPSNKVTEKGKDVELRCDPISGHTALYWYRQSLGQGLEFLIYFQGNSAPDKSGLPSDRFSAERTGGSVSTLTIQRTQQEDSAVYLCASRSAGTNEKLFFGSGTQLSVL.

The gene calls are TRBV7-2 and TRBJ1-5, with D perhaps matching TRBD1 (5 bases). The CDR3 covers 15 residues. The V gene lost 1 base and the J gene lost 7 bases, with 14 bases spanning the gap. Looked up from germline, CDR1 is SGHTA and CDR2 is FQGNSA. The CDR3 here is CASSLVVGQGQPQHF. In DNA, the CDR3 is TGTGCCAGCAGCTTAGTGGTAGGGCAGGGACAGCCCCAGCATTTT.

This clone was observed once. The chain recombines TRBV20-1 with TRBJ1-5; no reliable D call. Trimming cost V 3 bases and J 2 bases, with 23 bases left between them. The CDR3 has 18 residues. Germline CDR1 reads DFQATT; CDR2 reads SNEGSKA (reference sequence). The CDR3 sequence: CSASDARTPGVGNQPQHF. The CDR3 nucleotides are TGCAGTGCTAGTGATGCGCGGACCCCGGGAGTGGGCAATCAGCCCCAGCATTTT.

V is TRBV5-8 and J is TRBJ2-6, with D unclear. Germline lookup yields CDR1 SGHTS and CDR2 YDEGEE. V shed 2 bases and J shed 1 base, with 4 bases lying between them. The CDR3 is 14 residues long. CDR3 amino acids: CASSFSSGANVLTF. The CDR3 DNA reads TGTGCCAGCAGCTTTTCGTCTGGGGCCAACGTCCTGACTTTC.

This clone was counted a single time. The J gene is TRBJ1-2, the V gene TRBV11-2, with 8 bases matching TRBD1. The J segment lost 3 bases and the V segment lost 5 bases, leaving 8 bases of the junction unmatched. The germline gives CDR1 SGHAT, CDR2 FQNNGV. CDR3 length equals 15 residues. Written as DNA, the CDR3 is TGTGCCAGCAGCAAACCGGGACAGGCATACTATGGCTACACCTTC. Its protein product is CASSKPGQAYYGYTF.

The rearrangement links TRBV18 to TRBJ1-2; the match to TRBD1 covers 7 bases. Germline V gene sequence: CDR1 KGHSH, CDR2 LQKENI. Unmatched junction bases numbered 4, after V lost 4 bases and J lost 2 bases. The CDR3 contains 14 residues. The CDR3 loop is CASSLRQGNYGYTF. The CDR3 DNA is TGTGCCAGCTCACTCCGACAGGGCAACTATGGCTACACCTTC.

The rearrangement uses TRBV6-4 and TRBJ1-4, with a possible D match to TRBD1 (5 bases). The CDR3 is 16 residues long. Trimming took off 6 bases at V and 3 bases at J, with 17 bases between the two ends. Germline CDR1 is MRHNA and CDR2 is SNTAGT. CDR3 sequence reads: CASSREPGLANEKLFF. The CDR3 bases are TGTGCCAGCAGCCGAGAGCCAGGGTTGGCTAATGAAAAACTGTTTTTT.

The chain combines TRBV19 with TRBJ2-5; D might be TRBD1 (5 bases). Germline assignment: CDR1 LNHDA and CDR2 SQIVND (reference sequence). V was trimmed by 9 bases and J by 2 bases, leaving 16 bases between them. This CDR3 has 14 residues. The CDR3 DNA reads TGTGCCAGCCGAGGACACGCCGAACAAGAGACCCAGTACTTC. It yields the protein CASRGHAEQETQYF.

CDR3: CASSLGLAGVNTQYF. In DNA, the CDR3 is TGTGCCAGCAGCTTGGGACTAGCGGGAGTGAATACGCAGTATTTT. The gene calls are TRBV7-6 and TRBJ2-3; 14 nucleotides match TRBD2. The ends lost 3 bases at V and 7 bases at J; junction bases unmatched: 3. This CDR3 is built from 15 residues. CDR1 SGHVS and CDR2 FNYEAQ come from the germline V gene.

The chain combines TRBV28 with TRBJ2-1, with 9 bases lining up with TRBD2. J was trimmed by 3 bases and V by 4 bases; bases with no gene match: 7. CDR3 length: 16 residues. CDR1 is MDHEN and CDR2 is SYDVKM in the germline V gene. The CDR3 loop reads CASSSLLAGHYNEQFF. Here the CDR3 DNA reads TGTGCCAGCAGTTCCCTCCTAGCGGGGCACTACAATGAGCAGTTCTTC.

This clone was observed once. The V call is TRBV29-1, the J call TRBJ2-1, with D possibly matching TRBD2 (6 bases). The germline V and J ends were trimmed by 7 bases and 9 bases, with 25 bases remaining between them. The CDR3 runs to 15 residues. From germline, CDR1 is SQVTM and CDR2 ANQGSEA. Here the CDR3 reads CSAGPGTPKMFEQFF. The CDR3 nucleotides are TGCAGCGCTGGCCCCGGGACTCCAAAAATGTTTGAGCAGTTCTTC.

The chain couples TRBV24-1 to TRBJ2-2; D gene uncertain. The CDR3 sequence is 16 residues long. In germline, CDR1 is KGHDR, CDR2 SFDVKD. V lost 0 bases and J lost 4, with 11 bases in between. CDR3 protein: CATSDLARSTTGELFF. The CDR3 nucleotides read TGTGCCACCAGTGATTTGGCGCGGTCAACCACCGGGGAGCTGTTTTTT.

This clone was observed a few times. V and J are TRBV7-2 and TRBJ1-1; no clear D gene. The V end lost 5 bases, the J end lost 5 bases, and 18 bases lay between the germline ends. The CDR3 is 15 residues long. Germline assignment: CDR1 SGHTA and CDR2 FQGNSA. CDR3 in DNA: TGTGCCAGCAGCCCAGTTGACGGCGTGAGGACTGAAGCTTTCTTT. Its translation is CASSPVDGVRTEAFF. Combining the CDR3 with reference TRBV7-2 and TRBJ1-1 gives the whole variable domain GAGVSQSPSNKVTEKGKDVELRCDPISGHTALYWYRQSLGQGLEFLIYFQGNSAPDKSGLPSDRFSAERTGGSVSTLTIQRTQQEDSAVYLCASSPVDGVRTEAFFGQGTRLTVV.

This clone has more than one count but fewer than ten. This chain connects TRBV2 to TRBJ1-3; 7 bases agree with TRBD1. This CDR3 has 14 residues. Germline CDR1 SNHLY, CDR2 FYNNEI. J was trimmed by 0 bases and V by 4 bases; bases with no gene match: 0. CDR3 DNA: TGTGCCAGCAGTGGGACAGGCTCTGGAAACACCATATATTTT. As protein: CASSGTGSGNTIYF.

The rearrangement uses TRBV18 and TRBJ2-5; no clear D gene. V was clipped by 0 bases and J by 4 bases, with 18 bases between them. CDR1 is KGHSH and CDR2 is LQKENI in the germline V gene. CDR3 length equals 17 residues. The CDR3: CASSPPLSAPGAETQYF. The CDR3 nucleotides read TGTGCCAGCTCACCACCGTTATCGGCCCCCGGAGCAGAGACCCAGTACTTC.